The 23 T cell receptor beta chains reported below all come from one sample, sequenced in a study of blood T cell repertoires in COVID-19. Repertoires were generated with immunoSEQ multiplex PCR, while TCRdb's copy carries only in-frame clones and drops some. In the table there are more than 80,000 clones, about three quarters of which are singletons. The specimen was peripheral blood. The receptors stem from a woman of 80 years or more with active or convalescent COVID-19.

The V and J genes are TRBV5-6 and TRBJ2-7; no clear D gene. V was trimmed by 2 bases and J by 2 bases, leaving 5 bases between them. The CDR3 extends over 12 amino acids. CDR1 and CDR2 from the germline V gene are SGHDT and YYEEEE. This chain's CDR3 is CASSFQTYEQYF. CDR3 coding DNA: TGTGCCAGCAGCTTTCAAACCTACGAGCAGTACTTC.

The CDR3 bases are TGTGCCAGCAGTCTGGCGGGGGGGCCTAAGACCCAGTACTTC. It specifies CASSLAGGPKTQYF. V gene TRBV5-6 combines with J gene TRBJ2-5; 9 nucleotides agree with TRBD2. CDR1 SGHDT and CDR2 YYEEEE come from the germline V gene. V shed 5 bases and J 6 bases; nucleotides not matched to a gene: 8. This CDR3 contains 14 residues.

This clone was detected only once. The CDR3 loop reads CASSLTLTGYTF. The DNA for the CDR3 is TGTGCCAGCAGCTTGACACTCACTGGCTACACCTTC. The rearrangement links TRBV12-3 or TRBV12-4 to TRBJ1-2; no clear D gene. V lost 6 bases, J lost 7 bases, and 12 bases lay in between. This CDR3 spans 12 amino acids.

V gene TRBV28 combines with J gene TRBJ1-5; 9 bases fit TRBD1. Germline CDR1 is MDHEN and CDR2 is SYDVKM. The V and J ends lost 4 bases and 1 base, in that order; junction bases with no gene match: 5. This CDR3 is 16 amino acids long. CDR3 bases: TGTGCCAGCAGTTACTACAGGGGGCTAAGCAATCAGCCCCAGCATTTT. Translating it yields CASSYYRGLSNQPQHF.

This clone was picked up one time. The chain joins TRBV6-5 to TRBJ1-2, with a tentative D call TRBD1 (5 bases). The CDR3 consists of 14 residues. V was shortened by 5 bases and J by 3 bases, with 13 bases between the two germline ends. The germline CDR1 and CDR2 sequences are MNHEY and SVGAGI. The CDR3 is CASSRQGLDYGYTF. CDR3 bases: TGTGCCAGCAGTCGCCAGGGATTAGACTATGGCTACACCTTC.

DNA of the CDR3: TGTGCCAGTAGTATAGGTGTTCGGGGTAATCAGCCCCAGCATTTT. Its translation is CASSIGVRGNQPQHF. The V call is TRBV19, the J call TRBJ1-5; D remains ambiguous. The CDR3 is 15 amino acids. CDR1 and CDR2 (germline): LNHDA, SQIVND (reference sequence). Trimming cost V 1 base and J 4 bases, with 11 bases left between them.

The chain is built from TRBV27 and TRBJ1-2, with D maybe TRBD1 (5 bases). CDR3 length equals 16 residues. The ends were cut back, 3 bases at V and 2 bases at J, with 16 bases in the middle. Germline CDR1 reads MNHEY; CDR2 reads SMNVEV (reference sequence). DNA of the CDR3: TGTGCCAGCAGTTTGTTGGGGGAGGAGGCCAACTATGGCTACACCTTC. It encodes CASSLLGEEANYGYTF.

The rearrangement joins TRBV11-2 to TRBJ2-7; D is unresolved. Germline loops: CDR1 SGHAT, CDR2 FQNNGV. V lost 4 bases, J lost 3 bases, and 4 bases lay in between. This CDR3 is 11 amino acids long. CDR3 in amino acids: CASSWSYEQYF. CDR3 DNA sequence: TGTGCCAGCAGCTGGAGCTACGAGCAGTACTTC.

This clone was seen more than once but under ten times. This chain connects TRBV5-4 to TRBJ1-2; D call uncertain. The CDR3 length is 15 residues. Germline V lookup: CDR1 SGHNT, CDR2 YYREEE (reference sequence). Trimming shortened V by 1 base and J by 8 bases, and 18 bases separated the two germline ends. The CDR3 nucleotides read TGTGCCAGCAGCTTGTATGAGTCCGGCACGAGGGGCTACACCTTC. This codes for CASSLYESGTRGYTF.

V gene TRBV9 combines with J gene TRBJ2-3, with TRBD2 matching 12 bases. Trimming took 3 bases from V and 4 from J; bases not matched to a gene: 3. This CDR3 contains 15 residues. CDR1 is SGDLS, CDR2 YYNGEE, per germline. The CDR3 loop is CASSATSGGPDTQYF. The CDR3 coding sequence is TGTGCCAGCAGCGCCACTAGCGGGGGGCCAGATACGCAGTATTTT.

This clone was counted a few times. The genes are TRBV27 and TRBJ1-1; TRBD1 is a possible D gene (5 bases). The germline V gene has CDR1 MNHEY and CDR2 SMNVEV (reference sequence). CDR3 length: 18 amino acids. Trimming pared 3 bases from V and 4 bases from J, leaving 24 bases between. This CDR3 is CASSFRIRHGALGTEAFF. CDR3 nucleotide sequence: TGTGCCAGCAGTTTTCGAATTCGGCATGGGGCTTTGGGCACTGAAGCTTTCTTT.

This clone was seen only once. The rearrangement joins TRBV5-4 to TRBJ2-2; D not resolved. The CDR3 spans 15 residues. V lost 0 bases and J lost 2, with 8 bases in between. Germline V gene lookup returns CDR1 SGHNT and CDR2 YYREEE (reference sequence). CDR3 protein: CASSLVGRNTGELFF. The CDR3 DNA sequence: TGTGCCAGCAGCTTGGTGGGCAGAAACACCGGGGAGCTGTTTTTT. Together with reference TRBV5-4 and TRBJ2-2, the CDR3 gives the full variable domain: ETGVTQSPTHLIKTRGQQVTLRCSSQSGHNTVSWYQQALGQGPQFIFQYYREEENGRGNFPPRFSGLQFPNYSSELNVNALELDDSALYLCASSLVGRNTGELFFGEGSRLTVL.

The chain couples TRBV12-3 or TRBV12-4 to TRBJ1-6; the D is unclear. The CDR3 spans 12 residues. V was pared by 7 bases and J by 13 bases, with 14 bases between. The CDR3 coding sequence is TGTGCCAGCACCCTGGGCGGGGAGCCCCTCCACTTT. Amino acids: CASTLGGEPLHF.

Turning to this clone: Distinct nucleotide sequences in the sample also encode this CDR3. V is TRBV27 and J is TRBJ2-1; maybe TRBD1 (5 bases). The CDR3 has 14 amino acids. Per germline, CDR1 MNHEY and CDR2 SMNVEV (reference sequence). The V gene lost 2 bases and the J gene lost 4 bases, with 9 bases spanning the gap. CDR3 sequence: CASSLDRSYNEQFF. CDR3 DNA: TGTGCCAGCAGTTTAGACAGATCTTACAATGAGCAGTTCTTC.

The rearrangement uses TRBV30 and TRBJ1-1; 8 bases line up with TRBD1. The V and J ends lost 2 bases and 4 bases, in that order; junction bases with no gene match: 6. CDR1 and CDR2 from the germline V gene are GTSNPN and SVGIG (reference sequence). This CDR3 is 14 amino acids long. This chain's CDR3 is CAWSMDRVGTEAFF. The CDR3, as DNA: TGTGCCTGGAGTATGGACAGGGTGGGCACTGAAGCTTTCTTT.

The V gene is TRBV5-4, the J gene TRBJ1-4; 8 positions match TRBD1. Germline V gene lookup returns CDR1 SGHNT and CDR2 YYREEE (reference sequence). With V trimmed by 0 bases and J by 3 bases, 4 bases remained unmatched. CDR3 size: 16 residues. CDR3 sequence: CASSLEAGQANEKLFF. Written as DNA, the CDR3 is TGTGCCAGCAGCTTGGAGGCGGGACAGGCTAATGAAAAACTGTTTTTT. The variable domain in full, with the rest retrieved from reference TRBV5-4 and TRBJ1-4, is ETGVTQSPTHLIKTRGQQVTLRCSSQSGHNTVSWYQQALGQGPQFIFQYYREEENGRGNFPPRFSGLQFPNYSSELNVNALELDDSALYLCASSLEAGQANEKLFFGSGTQLSVL.

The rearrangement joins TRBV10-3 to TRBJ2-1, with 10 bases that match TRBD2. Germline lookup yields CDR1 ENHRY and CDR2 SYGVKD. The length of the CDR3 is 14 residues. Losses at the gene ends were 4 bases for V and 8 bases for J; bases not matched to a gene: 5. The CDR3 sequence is CAISASGGVDEQFF. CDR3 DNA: TGTGCCATCAGTGCCAGCGGGGGGGTGGATGAGCAGTTCTTC.

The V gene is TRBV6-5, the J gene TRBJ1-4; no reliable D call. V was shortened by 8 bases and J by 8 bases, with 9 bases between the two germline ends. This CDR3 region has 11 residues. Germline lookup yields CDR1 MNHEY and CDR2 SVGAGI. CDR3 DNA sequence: TGTGCCAGCCGACGGGGAGAAAAACTGTTTTTT. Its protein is CASRRGEKLFF.

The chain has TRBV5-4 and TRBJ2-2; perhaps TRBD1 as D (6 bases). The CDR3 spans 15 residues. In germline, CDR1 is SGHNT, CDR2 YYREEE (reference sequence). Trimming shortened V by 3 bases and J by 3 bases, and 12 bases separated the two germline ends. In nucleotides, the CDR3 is TGTGCCAGCAGCTGGGGCCAGGGGCACACCGGGGAGCTGTTTTTT. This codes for CASSWGQGHTGELFF.

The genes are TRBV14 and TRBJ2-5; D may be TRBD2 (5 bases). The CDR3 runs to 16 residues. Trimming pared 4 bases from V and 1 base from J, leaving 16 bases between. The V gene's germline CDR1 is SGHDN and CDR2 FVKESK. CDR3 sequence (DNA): TGTGCCAGCAGCCCGGGGATAAGGGTCTCCCAAGAGACCCAGTACTTC. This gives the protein CASSPGIRVSQETQYF.

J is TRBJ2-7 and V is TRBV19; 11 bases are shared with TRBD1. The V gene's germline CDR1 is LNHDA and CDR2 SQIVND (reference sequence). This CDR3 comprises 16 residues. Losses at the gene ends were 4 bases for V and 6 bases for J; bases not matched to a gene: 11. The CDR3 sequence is CASSSYSGTGGGEQYF. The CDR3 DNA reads TGTGCCAGTAGTAGCTACTCCGGGACAGGGGGAGGCGAGCAGTACTTC.

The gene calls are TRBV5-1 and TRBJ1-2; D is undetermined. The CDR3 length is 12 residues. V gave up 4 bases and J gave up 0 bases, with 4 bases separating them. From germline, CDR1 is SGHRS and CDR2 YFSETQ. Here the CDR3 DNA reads TGCGCCAGCAGCCAGTCTAACTATGGCTACACCTTC. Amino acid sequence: CASSQSNYGYTF.

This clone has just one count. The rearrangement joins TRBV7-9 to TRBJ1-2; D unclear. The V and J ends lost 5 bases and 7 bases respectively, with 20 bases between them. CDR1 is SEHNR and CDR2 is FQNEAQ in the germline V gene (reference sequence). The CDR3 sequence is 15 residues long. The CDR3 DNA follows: TGTGCCAGCAGCCCCCGGGAGGTAATTTATGGTGGCTACACCTTC. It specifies CASSPREVIYGGYTF.